The table lists the clone carrying this T cell receptor (beta chain) with many counts. Its antigen is unknown. Time point: patch test 2, 6 weeks after DPC sensitization. This sample's treatment: therapeutic diphenylcyclopropenone sensitization with weekly scalp DPC. The data originate from a study of human T cells and chemical hapten exposure. Study overall: All patients underwent weekly scalp dosing with diphenylcyclopropenone for the full roughly 23-week study. Readings were taken at 6 days from patch tests that had applied 0.01% DPC to the upper back. Findings and limits, study-wide: Given that the donors had alopecia, their immune response may differ from that seen in healthy people.

Individual cDNA molecules (in the library) carried attached unique molecular identifiers. TCRdb re-called the RACE reads with MiXCR, one entry per CDR3 protein. The data show 84,000 or so distinct CDR3 sequences, with about 9.4% seen just once and about 2.3% held by the top ten. Germline V gene sequence: CDR1 MGHDK, CDR2 SYGVNS. Trimming at V came to 6 bases and at J to 5 bases, leaving 5 bases not matched to a gene. The CDR3 runs 14 residues. The sample in question was whole blood, obtained in connection with sensitization to the hapten diphenylcyclopropenone (DPC). The rearrangement joins TRBV25-1 to TRBJ1-1; TRBD1 agrees at 11 bases. This TCR derives from a woman aged 25 to 39 with alopecia areata. Some clones in this sample may be carry-over from other donors' samples. The CDR3: CASSRDRGFTEAFF. In nucleotides, the CDR3 is TGTGCCAGCAGCCGGGACAGGGGGTTTACTGAAGCTTTCTTT.